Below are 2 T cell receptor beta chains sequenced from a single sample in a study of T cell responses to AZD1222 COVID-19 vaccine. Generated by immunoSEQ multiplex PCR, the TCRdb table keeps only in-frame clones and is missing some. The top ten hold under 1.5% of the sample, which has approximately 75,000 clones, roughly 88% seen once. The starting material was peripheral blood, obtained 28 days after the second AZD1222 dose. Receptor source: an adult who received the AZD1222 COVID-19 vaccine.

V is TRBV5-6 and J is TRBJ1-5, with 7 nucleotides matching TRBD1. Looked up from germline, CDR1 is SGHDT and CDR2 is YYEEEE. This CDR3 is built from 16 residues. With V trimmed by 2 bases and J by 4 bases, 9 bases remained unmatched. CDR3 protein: CASSFFRQGGNQPQHF. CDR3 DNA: TGTGCCAGCAGCTTTTTCCGACAGGGTGGGAATCAGCCCCAGCATTTT.

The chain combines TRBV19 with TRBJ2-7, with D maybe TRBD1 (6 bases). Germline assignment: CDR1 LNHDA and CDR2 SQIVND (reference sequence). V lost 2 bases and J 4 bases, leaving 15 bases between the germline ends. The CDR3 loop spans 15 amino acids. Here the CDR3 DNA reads TGTGCCAGTAGTATATTAGCCGGACAGAGTTACGAGCAGTACTTC. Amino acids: CASSILAGQSYEQYF.